The clone carrying this T cell receptor (beta chain) was found a few times. The sample is drawn from a study of T cells after yellow fever vaccination. TCRdb re-analysed the 5' RACE reads in MiXCR, keeping a single row per CDR3 protein. The sample has approximately 580,000 distinct CDR3 sequences, about a sixth seen once; the top ten hold around a sixth. Germline loops: CDR1 MNHEY, CDR2 SMNVEV (reference sequence). The CDR3 extends over 14 amino acids. V lost 2 bases and J 1 base, leaving 9 bases between the germline ends. The V and J genes are TRBV27 and TRBJ2-7; D gene ambiguous. Sequenced material: PBMCs, taken around 5 days after the first yellow fever vaccination. The sequence came from a man between 18 and 29 years old who received the YFV17D yellow fever vaccine. The CDR3 reads CASSLRVPSYEQYF. DNA for the CDR3: TGTGCCAGCAGTTTAAGGGTACCGTCCTACGAGCAGTACTTC.